This TCR beta chain was documented in a study of neurological immune-mediated disorders. V lost 0 bases, J lost 5 bases, and 6 bases stayed unmatched. Germline CDR1 reads SGHRS; CDR2 reads YFSETQ. CDR3 length: 16 residues. Time point here: longitudinal time-point 2. There are many counts of this clonotype. TCRdb independently ran MiXCR on the 5' RACE reads; one entry per CDR3 protein. The table lists approximately 82,000 distinct CDR3 sequences, over 10% of them singletons. Sample: PBMCs. The rearrangement links TRBV5-1 to TRBJ2-2; 8 bases align to TRBD1. The source of this sequence is a female donor with HTLV-1-associated myelopathy (HAM/TSP). CDR3: CASSLEPGGKTGELFF. The CDR3 DNA reads as TGCGCCAGCAGCTTGGAGCCAGGGGGCAAGACCGGGGAGCTGTTTTTT.